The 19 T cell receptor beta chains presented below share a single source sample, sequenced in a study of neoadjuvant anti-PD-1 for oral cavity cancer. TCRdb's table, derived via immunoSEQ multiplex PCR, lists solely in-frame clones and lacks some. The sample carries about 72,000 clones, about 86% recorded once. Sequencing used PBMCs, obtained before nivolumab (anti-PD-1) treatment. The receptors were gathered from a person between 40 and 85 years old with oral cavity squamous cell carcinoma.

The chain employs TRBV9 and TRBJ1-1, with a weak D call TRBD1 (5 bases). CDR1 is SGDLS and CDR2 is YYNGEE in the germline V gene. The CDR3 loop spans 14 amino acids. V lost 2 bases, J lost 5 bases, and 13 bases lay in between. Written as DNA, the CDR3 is TGTGCCAGCAGCGTCTGGGGCGCGGGGACTGAAGCTTTCTTT. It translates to CASSVWGAGTEAFF.

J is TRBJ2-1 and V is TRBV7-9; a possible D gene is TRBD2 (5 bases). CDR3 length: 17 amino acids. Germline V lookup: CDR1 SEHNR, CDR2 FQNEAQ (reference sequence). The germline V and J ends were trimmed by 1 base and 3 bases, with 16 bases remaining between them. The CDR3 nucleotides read TGTGCCAGCAGCTTAGAGATTATGGCGGGCGGCTACAATGAGCAGTTCTTC. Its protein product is CASSLEIMAGGYNEQFF. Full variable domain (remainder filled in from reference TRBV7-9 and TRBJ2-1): DTGVSQNPRHKITKRGQNVTFRCDPISEHNRLYWYRQTLGQGPEFLTYFQNEAQLEKSRLLSDRFSAERPKGSFSTLEIQRTEQGDSAMYLCASSLEIMAGGYNEQFFGPGTRLTVL.

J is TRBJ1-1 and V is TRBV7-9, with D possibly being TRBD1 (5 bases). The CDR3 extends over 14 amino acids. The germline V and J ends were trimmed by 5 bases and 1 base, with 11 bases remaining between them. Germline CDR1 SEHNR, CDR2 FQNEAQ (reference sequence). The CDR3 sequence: CASSITTGNTEAFF. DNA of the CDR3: TGTGCCAGCAGCATCACAACAGGGAACACTGAAGCTTTCTTT. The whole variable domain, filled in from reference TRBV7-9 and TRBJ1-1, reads DTGVSQNPRHKITKRGQNVTFRCDPISEHNRLYWYRQTLGQGPEFLTYFQNEAQLEKSRLLSDRFSAERPKGSFSTLEIQRTEQGDSAMYLCASSITTGNTEAFFGQGTRLTVV.

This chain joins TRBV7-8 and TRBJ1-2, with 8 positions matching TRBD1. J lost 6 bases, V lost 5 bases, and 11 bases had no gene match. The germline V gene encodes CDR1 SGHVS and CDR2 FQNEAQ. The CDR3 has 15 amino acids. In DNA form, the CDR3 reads TGTGCCAGCAGCAACCGGACAGGGCGGAGGGATGGCTACACCTTC. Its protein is CASSNRTGRRDGYTF.

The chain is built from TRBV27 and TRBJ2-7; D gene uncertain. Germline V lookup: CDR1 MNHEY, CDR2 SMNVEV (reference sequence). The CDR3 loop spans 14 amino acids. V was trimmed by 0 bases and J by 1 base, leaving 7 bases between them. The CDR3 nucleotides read TGTGCCAGCAGTTTATCGCGCACTTCCTACGAGCAGTACTTC. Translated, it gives CASSLSRTSYEQYF.

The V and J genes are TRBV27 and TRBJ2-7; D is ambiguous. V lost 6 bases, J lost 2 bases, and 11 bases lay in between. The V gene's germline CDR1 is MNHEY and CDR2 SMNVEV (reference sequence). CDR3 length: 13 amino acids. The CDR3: CASRPQFPYEQYF. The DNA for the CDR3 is TGTGCCAGCAGGCCCCAGTTTCCCTACGAGCAGTACTTC.

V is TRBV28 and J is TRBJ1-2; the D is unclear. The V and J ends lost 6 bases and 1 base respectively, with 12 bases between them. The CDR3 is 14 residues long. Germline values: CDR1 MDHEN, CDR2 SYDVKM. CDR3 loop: CASSQADNNYGYTF. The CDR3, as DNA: TGTGCCAGCAGCCAGGCAGATAATAACTATGGCTACACCTTC.

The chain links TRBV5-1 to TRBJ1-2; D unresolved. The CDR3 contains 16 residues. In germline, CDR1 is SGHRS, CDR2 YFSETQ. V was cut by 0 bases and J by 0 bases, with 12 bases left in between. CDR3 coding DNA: TGCGCCAGCAGCTTGGCCTTGGGGAGAGCTAACTATGGCTACACCTTC. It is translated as CASSLALGRANYGYTF.

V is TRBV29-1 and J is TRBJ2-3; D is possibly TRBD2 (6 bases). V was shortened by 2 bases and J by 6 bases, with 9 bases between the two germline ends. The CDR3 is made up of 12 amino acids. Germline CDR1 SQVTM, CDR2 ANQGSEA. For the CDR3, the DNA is TGCAGCGTTGAATACGGAGGGGATACGCAGTATTTT. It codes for CSVEYGGDTQYF.

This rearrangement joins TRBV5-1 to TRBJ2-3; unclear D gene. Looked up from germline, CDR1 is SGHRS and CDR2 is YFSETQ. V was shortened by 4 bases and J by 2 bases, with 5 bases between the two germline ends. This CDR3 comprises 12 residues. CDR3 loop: CASSQITDTQYF. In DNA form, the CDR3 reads TGCGCCAGCAGCCAAATCACAGATACGCAGTATTTT.

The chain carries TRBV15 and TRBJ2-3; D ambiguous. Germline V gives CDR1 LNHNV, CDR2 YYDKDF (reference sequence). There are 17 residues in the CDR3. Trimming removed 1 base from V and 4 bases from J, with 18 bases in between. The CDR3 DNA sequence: TGTGCCACCAGCAGAGGTCAGTCCAGTTGGAGCGCAGATACGCAGTATTTT. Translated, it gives CATSRGQSSWSADTQYF.

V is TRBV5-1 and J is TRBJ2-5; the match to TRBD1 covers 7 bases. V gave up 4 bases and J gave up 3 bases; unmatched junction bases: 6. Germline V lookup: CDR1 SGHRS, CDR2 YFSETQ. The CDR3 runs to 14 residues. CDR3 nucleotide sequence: TGCGCCAGCAGCCCCCACAGGGGTAAAGAGACCCAGTACTTC. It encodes CASSPHRGKETQYF.

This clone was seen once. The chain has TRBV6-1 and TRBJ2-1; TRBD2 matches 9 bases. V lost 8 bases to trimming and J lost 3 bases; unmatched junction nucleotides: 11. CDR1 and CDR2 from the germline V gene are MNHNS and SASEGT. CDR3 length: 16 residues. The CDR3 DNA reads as TGTGCCAGCTTTGAAGGGGGCGGGAGGGTCTACAATGAGCAGTTCTTC. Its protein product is CASFEGGGRVYNEQFF.

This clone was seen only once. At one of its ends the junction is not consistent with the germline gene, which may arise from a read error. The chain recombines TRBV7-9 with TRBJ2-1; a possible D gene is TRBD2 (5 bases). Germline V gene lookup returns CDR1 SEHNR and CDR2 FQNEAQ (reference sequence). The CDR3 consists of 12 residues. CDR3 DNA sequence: TGTGCCAGCAGCTTACTGTCCCGGGATGGGGTCTTC. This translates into CASSLLSRDGVF.

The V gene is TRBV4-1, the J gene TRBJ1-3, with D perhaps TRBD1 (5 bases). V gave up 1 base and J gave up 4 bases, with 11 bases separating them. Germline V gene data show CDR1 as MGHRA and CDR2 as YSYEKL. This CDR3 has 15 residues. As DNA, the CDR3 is TGCGCCAGCAGCCAAGTTCAGGGAGGGGGAAACACCATATATTTT. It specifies CASSQVQGGGNTIYF.

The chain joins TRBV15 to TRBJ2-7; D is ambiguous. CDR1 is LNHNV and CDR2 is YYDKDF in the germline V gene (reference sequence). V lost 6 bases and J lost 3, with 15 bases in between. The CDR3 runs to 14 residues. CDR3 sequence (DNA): TGTGCCACCAGTCCAGACACGGGTAGCTACGAGCAGTACTTC. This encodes CATSPDTGSYEQYF.

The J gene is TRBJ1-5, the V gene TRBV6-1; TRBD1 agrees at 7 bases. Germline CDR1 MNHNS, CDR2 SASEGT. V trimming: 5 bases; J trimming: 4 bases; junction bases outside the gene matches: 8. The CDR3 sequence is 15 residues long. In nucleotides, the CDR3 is TGTGCCAGCAGTCCGAGCAGGGGGATGAATCAGCCCCAGCATTTT. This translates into CASSPSRGMNQPQHF.

The CDR3 nucleotides are TGTGCCAGCAGCTTACAACAGGGGGGGATTCAGTACTTC. It yields the protein CASSLQQGGIQYF. The chain couples TRBV7-2 to TRBJ2-4; D might be TRBD1 (8 bases). Germline CDR1 SGHTA, CDR2 FQGNSA. The CDR3 has 13 amino acids. V was pared by 2 bases and J by 10 bases, with 12 bases between.

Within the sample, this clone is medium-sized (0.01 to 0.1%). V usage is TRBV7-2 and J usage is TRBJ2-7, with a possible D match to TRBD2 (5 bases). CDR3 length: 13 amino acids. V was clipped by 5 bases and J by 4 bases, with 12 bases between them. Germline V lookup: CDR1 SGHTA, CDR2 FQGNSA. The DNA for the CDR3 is TGTGCCAGCAGCCCTTTGTCGGGGTACGAGCAGTACTTC. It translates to CASSPLSGYEQYF.